This TCR beta chain was captured by sequencing in a study of technical replicates of blood from several donors. The CDR3 sequence is 15 residues long. The germline V gene has CDR1 MNHEY and CDR2 SMNVEV (reference sequence). After removal of 4 bases from V and 4 bases from J, the junction contained 8 bases not matched to a gene. This table comes from immunoSEQ multiplex PCR, and its TCRdb copy is limited to in-frame clones, with some not included. This table holds about 84,000 clones, roughly 97% found once. This clone occurred once. Material for sequencing was T cells isolated from PBMCs. The chain employs TRBV27 and TRBJ2-7; TRBD1 agrees at 9 bases. The sequence came from a human donor in good health. CDR3 DNA sequence: TGTGCCAGCAGTTCACCGGGACAGGGACCGTACGAGCAGTACTTC. Encoded protein: CASSSPGQGPYEQYF.